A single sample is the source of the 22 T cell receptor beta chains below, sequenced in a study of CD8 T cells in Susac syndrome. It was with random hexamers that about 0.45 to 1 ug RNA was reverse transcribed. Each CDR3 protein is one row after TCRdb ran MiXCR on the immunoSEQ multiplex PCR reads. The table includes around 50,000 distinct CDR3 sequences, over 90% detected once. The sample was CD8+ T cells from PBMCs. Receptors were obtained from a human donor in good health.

The CDR3 here is CASSRFEGPSGEQYF. The CDR3 DNA reads TGTGCCAGCAGCCGGTTTGAGGGCCCGTCGGGAGAGCAGTACTTC. The chain recombines TRBV6-5 with TRBJ2-7; a possible D gene is TRBD2 (5 bases). The CDR3 spans 15 residues. V was trimmed by 6 bases and J by 7 bases, leaving 22 bases between them. Germline V lookup: CDR1 MNHEY, CDR2 SVGAGI.

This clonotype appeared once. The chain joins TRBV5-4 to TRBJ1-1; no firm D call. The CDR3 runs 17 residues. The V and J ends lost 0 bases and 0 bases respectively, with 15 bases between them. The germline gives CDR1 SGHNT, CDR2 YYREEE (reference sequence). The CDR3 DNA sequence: TGTGCCAGCAGCTTGGGCGTCTCCGCGTCCATGAACACTGAAGCTTTCTTT. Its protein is CASSLGVSASMNTEAFF.

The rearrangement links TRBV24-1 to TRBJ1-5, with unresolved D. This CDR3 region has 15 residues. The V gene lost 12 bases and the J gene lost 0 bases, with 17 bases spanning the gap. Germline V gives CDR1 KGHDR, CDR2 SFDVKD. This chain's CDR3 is CAGQGARYSNQPQHF. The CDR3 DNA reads TGTGCCGGCCAAGGCGCCCGTTATAGCAATCAGCCCCAGCATTTT.

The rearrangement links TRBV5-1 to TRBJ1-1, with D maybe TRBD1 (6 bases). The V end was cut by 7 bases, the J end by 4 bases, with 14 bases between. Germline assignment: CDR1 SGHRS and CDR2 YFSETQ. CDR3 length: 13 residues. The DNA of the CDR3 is TGCGCCAGCCGCCCAGGGGAGGGCACTGAAGCTTTCTTT. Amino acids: CASRPGEGTEAFF.

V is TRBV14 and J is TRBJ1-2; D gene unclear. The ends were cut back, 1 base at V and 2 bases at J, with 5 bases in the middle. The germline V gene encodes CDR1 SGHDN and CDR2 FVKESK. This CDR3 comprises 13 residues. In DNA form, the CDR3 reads TGTGCCAGCAGCCAAGGGAACAACTATGGCTACACCTTC. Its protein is CASSQGNNYGYTF.

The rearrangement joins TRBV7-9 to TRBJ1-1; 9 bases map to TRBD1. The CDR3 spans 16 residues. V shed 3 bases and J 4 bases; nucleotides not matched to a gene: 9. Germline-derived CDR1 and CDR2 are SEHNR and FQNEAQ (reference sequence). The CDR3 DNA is TGTGCCAGCAGCTTCGCTTTGACAGGGGGAAGCACTGAAGCTTTCTTT. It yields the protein CASSFALTGGSTEAFF. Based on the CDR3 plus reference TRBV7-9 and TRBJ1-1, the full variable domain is DTGVSQNPRHKITKRGQNVTFRCDPISEHNRLYWYRQTLGQGPEFLTYFQNEAQLEKSRLLSDRFSAERPKGSFSTLEIQRTEQGDSAMYLCASSFALTGGSTEAFFGQGTRLTVV.

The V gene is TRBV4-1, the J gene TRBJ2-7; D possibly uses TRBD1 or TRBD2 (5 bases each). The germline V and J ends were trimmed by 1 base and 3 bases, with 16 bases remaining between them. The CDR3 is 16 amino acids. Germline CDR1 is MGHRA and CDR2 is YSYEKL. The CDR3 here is CASSQGVGVRVYEQYF. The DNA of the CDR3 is TGCGCCAGCAGCCAAGGGGTGGGGGTACGGGTCTACGAGCAGTACTTC.

The CDR3 nucleotides read TGTGCCAGCAGATTACAGGGTTCTGGAAACACCATATATTTT. Protein sequence: CASRLQGSGNTIYF. The chain recombines TRBV6-5 with TRBJ1-3; the D gene is possibly TRBD1 (6 bases). The CDR3 spans 14 residues. Germline V CDR1 and CDR2: MNHEY, SVGAGI. Deletions cut 6 bases from V and 1 base from J, with 10 bases between.

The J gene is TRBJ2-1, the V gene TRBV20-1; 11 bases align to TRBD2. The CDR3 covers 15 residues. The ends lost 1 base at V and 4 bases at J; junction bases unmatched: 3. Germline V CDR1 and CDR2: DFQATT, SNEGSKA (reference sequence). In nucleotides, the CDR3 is TGCAGTGCTAGAGCTAGCGGGAGGAATTACAATGAGCAGTTCTTC. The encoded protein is CSARASGRNYNEQFF.

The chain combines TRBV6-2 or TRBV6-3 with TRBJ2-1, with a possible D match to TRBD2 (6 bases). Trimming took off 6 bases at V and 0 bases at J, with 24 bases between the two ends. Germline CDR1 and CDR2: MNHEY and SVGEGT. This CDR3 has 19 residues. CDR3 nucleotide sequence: TGTGCCAGCAGATCTATTCGTCTAGCGAGCGATAGCTCCTACAATGAGCAGTTCTTC. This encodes CASRSIRLASDSSYNEQFF.

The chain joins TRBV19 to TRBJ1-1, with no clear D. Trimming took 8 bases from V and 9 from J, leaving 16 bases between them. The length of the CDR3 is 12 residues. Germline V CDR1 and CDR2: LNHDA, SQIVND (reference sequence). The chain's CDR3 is CASAPSNQKAFF. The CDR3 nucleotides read TGTGCCAGTGCCCCGTCCAACCAAAAAGCTTTCTTT.

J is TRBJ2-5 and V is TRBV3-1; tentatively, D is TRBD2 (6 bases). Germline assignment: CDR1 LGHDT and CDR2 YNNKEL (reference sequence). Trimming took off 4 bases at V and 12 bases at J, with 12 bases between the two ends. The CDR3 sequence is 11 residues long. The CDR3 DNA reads TGTGCCAGCAGCCCGGGACTTCACAAGTACTTC. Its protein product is CASSPGLHKYF.

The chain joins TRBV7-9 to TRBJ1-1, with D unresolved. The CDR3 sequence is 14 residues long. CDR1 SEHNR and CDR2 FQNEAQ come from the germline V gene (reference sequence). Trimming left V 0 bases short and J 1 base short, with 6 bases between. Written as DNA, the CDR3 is TGTGCCAGCAGCTTAGCGCAAGGGAACACTGAAGCTTTCTTT. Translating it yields CASSLAQGNTEAFF.

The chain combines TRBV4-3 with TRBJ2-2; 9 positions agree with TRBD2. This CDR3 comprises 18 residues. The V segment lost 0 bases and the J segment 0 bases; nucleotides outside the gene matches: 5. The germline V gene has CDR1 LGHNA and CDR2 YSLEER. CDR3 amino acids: CASSQDPPSGTNTGELFF. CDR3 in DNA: TGCGCCAGCAGCCAAGATCCCCCTAGCGGGACGAACACCGGGGAGCTGTTTTTT.

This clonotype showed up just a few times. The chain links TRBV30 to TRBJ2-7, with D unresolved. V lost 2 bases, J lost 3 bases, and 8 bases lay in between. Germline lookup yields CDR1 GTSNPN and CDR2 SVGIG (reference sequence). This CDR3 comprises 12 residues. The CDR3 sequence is CAWSIALYEQYF. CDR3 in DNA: TGTGCCTGGAGTATCGCACTCTACGAGCAGTACTTC.

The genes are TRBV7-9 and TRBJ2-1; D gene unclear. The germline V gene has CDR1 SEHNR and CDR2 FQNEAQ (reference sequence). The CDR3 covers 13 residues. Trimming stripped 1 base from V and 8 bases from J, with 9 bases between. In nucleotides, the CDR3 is TGTGCCAGCAGCTTAGGGTCGAGCGATGAGCAGTTCTTC. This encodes CASSLGSSDEQFF.

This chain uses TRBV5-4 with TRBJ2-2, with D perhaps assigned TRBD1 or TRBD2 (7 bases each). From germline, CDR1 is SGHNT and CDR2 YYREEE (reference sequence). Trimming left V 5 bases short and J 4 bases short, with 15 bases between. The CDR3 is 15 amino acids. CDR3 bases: TGTGCCAGCAGTTGGCAGGGGGGGCCCACCGGGGAGCTGTTTTTT. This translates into CASSWQGGPTGELFF.

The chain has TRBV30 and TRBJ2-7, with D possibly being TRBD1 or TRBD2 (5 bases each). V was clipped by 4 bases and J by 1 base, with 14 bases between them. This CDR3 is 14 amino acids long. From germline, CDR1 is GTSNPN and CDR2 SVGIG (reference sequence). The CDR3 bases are TGTGCCTGGACACTGGGGGAGAGGTCCTACGAGCAGTACTTC. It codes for CAWTLGERSYEQYF.

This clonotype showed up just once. The CDR3 DNA sequence: TGCAGCGTTCTAACGGAGAGACTTAGGAGCAATGAGCAGTTCTTC. Translation gives CSVLTERLRSNEQFF. The chain joins TRBV29-1 to TRBJ2-1; no firm D call. CDR1 and CDR2 (germline): SQVTM, ANQGSEA. The V end was cut by 5 bases, the J end by 6 bases, with 20 bases between. The CDR3 has 15 residues.

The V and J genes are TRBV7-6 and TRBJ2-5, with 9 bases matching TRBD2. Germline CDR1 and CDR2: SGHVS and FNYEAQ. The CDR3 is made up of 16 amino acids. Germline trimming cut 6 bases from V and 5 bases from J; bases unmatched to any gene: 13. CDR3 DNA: TGTGCCAGCAGGCTGGGCTCTAGCGGGACTGGTGAGACCCAGTACTTC. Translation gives CASRLGSSGTGETQYF.

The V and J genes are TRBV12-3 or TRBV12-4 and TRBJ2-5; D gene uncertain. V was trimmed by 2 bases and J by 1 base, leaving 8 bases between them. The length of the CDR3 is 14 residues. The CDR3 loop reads CASSLTDIQETQYF. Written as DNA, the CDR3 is TGTGCCAGCAGTTTAACAGATATCCAAGAGACCCAGTACTTC.

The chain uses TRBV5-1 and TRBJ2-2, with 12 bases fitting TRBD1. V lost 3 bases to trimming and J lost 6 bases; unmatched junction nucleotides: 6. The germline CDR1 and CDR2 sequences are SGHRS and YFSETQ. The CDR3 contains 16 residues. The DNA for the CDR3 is TGCGCCAGCAGCTATGGGACAGGGGGCCCGGCCGGGGAGCTGTTTTTT. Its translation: CASSYGTGGPAGELFF.